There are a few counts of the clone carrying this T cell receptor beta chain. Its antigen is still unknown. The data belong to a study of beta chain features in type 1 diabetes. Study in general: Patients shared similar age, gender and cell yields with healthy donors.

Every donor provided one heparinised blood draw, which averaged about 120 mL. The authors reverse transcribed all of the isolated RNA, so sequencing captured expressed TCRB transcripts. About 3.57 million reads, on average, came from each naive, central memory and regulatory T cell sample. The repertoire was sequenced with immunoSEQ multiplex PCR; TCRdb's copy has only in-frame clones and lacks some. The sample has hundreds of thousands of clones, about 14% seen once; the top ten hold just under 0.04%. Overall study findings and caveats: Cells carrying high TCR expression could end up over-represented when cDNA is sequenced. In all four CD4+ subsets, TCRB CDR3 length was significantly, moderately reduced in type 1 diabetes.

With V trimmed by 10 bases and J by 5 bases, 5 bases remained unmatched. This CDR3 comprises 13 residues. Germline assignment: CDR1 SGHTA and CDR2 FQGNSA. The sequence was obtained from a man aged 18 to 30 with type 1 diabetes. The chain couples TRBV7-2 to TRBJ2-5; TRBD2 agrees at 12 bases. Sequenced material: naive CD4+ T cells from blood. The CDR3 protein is CANRLAGAETQYF. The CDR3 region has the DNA TGTGCCAACAGACTAGCGGGGGCTGAGACCCAGTACTTC.